This T cell receptor beta chain was recovered during a study of technical replicates of blood from a handful of donors. The CDR3 covers 15 residues. J gave up 4 bases and V 2 bases, and 1 base lay outside the gene matches. The germline gives CDR1 SEHNR, CDR2 FQNEAQ (reference sequence). Profiled with immunoSEQ multiplex PCR; TCRdb holds only in-frame clones, not every one. The table records 13,000 to 15,000 clones, roughly 80% of them present only once. The receptor was isolated from a human donor in good health. The rearrangement joins TRBV7-9 to TRBJ2-3; 12 bases agree with TRBD2. The specimen sequenced was PBMCs. The CDR3: CASSLRLAGADTQYF. CDR3 bases: TGTGCCAGCAGCTTACGACTAGCGGGAGCAGATACGCAGTATTTT.